The 29 T cell receptor beta chains below were found in one sample sequenced in a study of T cells in pancreatic ductal adenocarcinoma. Selected pancreatic ductal adenocarcinoma patients had undergone surgery without neoadjuvant therapy. Sequencing used immunoSEQ multiplex PCR; TCRdb keeps in-frame clones, though not all of them. This table has roughly 100,000 clones, 90% to 95% appearing once. Sequencing was carried out using PBMCs. These TCRs come from a human donor with pancreatic ductal adenocarcinoma.

This chain connects TRBV6-6 to TRBJ2-3; 8 positions match TRBD2. Germline CDR1 reads MNHNY; CDR2 reads SVGAGI (reference sequence). V dropped 5 bases and J dropped 2; count of bases not matched to a gene: 9. The CDR3 contains 16 residues. In DNA form, the CDR3 reads TGTGCCAGCAGTCGGGGGGGCGGAGACCTCACAGATACGCAGTATTTT. As protein: CASSRGGGDLTDTQYF.

The V gene is TRBV6-1, the J gene TRBJ2-1; D is ambiguous. The CDR3 contains 16 residues. Germline values: CDR1 MNHNS, CDR2 SASEGT. V lost 2 bases to trimming and J lost 4 bases, with 15 bases between them. The CDR3 is CASSESVIKTYNEQFF. CDR3 nucleotide sequence: TGTGCCAGCAGTGAATCTGTGATAAAGACTTACAATGAGCAGTTCTTC.

This sequence joins TRBV5-1 and TRBJ2-3, with no clear D. V shed 3 bases and J shed 4 bases, with 15 bases lying between them. Per the germline V gene, CDR1 is SGHRS and CDR2 is YFSETQ. The CDR3 covers 15 residues. The CDR3 nucleotides read TGCGCCAGCAGCTCTCCAACCGGAGTCTCAGATACGCAGTATTTT. Translation gives CASSSPTGVSDTQYF.

The CDR3 bases are TGTGCCACCCGGACTAGCGGGAGTCATTTGAACACCGGGGAGCTGTTTTTT. It specifies CATRTSGSHLNTGELFF. This sequence joins TRBV10-3 and TRBJ2-2; 13 nucleotides align to TRBD2. The germline V gene has CDR1 ENHRY and CDR2 SYGVKD. V was pared by 10 bases and J by 1 base, with 9 bases of the junction left unmatched. CDR3 length: 17 amino acids.

The V gene is TRBV27, the J gene TRBJ2-1, with D possibly TRBD2 on 6 matching bases. Germline loops: CDR1 MNHEY, CDR2 SMNVEV (reference sequence). CDR3 size: 16 residues. The V end was cut by 6 bases, the J end by 2 bases, with 17 bases between. The CDR3 DNA sequence: TGTGCCAGCAGGGATTACCGGGACTTTACCTACAATGAGCAGTTCTTC. Protein product: CASRDYRDFTYNEQFF.

The V call is TRBV9, the J call TRBJ1-1, with D perhaps TRBD1 (5 bases). Germline CDR1 SGDLS, CDR2 YYNGEE. Deletions cut 0 bases from V and 0 bases from J, with 9 bases between. CDR3 length equals 15 residues. The CDR3 reads CASSVVGLMNTEAFF. The DNA for the CDR3 is TGTGCCAGCAGCGTAGTGGGACTAATGAACACTGAAGCTTTCTTT.

CDR3 sequence: CASSPGGARETQYF. In DNA form, the CDR3 reads TGTGCCAGCAGCCCGGGGGGGGCTCGGGAGACCCAGTACTTC. The gene calls are TRBV28 and TRBJ2-5, with TRBD2 matching over 8 bases. Germline V gives CDR1 MDHEN, CDR2 SYDVKM. This CDR3 has 14 amino acids. V shed 6 bases and J 5 bases; nucleotides not matched to a gene: 8.

The V gene is TRBV6-5, the J gene TRBJ2-7, with 8 bases lining up with TRBD2. The germline gives CDR1 MNHEY, CDR2 SVGAGI. The CDR3 totals 15 residues. The ends lost 10 bases at V and 5 bases at J; junction bases unmatched: 16. CDR3: CAISRERGTFNEQYF. The CDR3 DNA sequence: TGTGCCATTAGTAGGGAGCGGGGGACTTTCAACGAGCAGTACTTC.

The genes are TRBV9 and TRBJ2-3; D is unclear. The CDR3 consists of 13 residues. Germline values: CDR1 SGDLS, CDR2 YYNGEE. Deletions cut 4 bases from V and 0 bases from J, with 6 bases between. CDR3 DNA: TGTGCCAGCAGCTATACTAGCACAGATACGCAGTATTTT. Protein: CASSYTSTDTQYF.

In its sample, this clone was seen once. The rearrangement links TRBV14 to TRBJ2-2; 10 bases are a match to TRBD2. The germline V gene has CDR1 SGHDN and CDR2 FVKESK. This CDR3 spans 18 amino acids. V lost 0 bases and J lost 5; bases outside the gene matches: 9. CDR3 sequence reads: CASSQERGLAGETGELFF. The CDR3 DNA follows: TGTGCCAGCAGCCAAGAGAGGGGGCTAGCGGGAGAAACCGGGGAGCTGTTTTTT. The full variable domain, its missing parts supplied by reference TRBV14 and TRBJ2-2, is EAGVTQFPSHSVIEKGQTVTLRCDPISGHDNLYWYRRVMGKEIKFLLHFVKESKQDESGMPNNRFLAERTGGTYSTLKVQPAELEDSGVYFCASSQERGLAGETGELFFGEGSRLTVL.

This clone was seen more than once but under ten times. This sequence joins TRBV2 and TRBJ2-7, with D unresolved. Germline lookup yields CDR1 SNHLY and CDR2 FYNNEI. This CDR3 is 14 amino acids long. Between the trimmed V and J ends, which lost 4 bases and 0 bases, there was a span of 10 bases. The CDR3 spells CASSVAASSYEQYF. The CDR3 nucleotides read TGTGCCAGCAGTGTGGCGGCTAGCTCCTACGAGCAGTACTTC. Complete variable domain (other parts from reference TRBV2 and TRBJ2-7): EPEVTQTPSHQVTQMGQEVILRCVPISNHLYFYWYRQILGQKVEFLVSFYNNEISEKSEIFDDQFSVERPDGSNFTLKIRSTKLEDSAMYFCASSVAASSYEQYFGPGTRLTVT.

This chain joins TRBV2 and TRBJ2-7; D may be TRBD2 (6 bases). Germline V lookup: CDR1 SNHLY, CDR2 FYNNEI. Trimming left V 4 bases short and J 5 bases short, with 9 bases between. The CDR3 has 12 residues. The CDR3 nucleotides read TGTGCCAGCAGTGGGGGGGTGGACGAGCAGTACTTC. Protein sequence: CASSGGVDEQYF.

The chain joins TRBV7-3 to TRBJ2-7, with D unresolved. The CDR3 runs to 13 residues. Germline values: CDR1 SGHTA, CDR2 FQGTGA. Between the trimmed V and J ends, which lost 2 bases and 5 bases, there was a span of 10 bases. The CDR3 protein is CASSLGPHNEQYF. CDR3 DNA: TGTGCCAGCAGCTTAGGGCCTCATAACGAGCAGTACTTC.

The chain employs TRBV2 and TRBJ2-1; 7 bases map to TRBD2. Germline CDR1 SNHLY, CDR2 FYNNEI. The CDR3 extends over 14 amino acids. Unmatched junction bases numbered 5, after V lost 3 bases and J lost 6 bases. DNA for the CDR3: TGTGCCAGCAGTGAGGGCGGCGGGGGCAATGAGCAGTTCTTC. Its protein product is CASSEGGGGNEQFF. Full variable domain (remainder filled in from reference TRBV2 and TRBJ2-1): EPEVTQTPSHQVTQMGQEVILRCVPISNHLYFYWYRQILGQKVEFLVSFYNNEISEKSEIFDDQFSVERPDGSNFTLKIRSTKLEDSAMYFCASSEGGGGNEQFFGPGTRLTVL.

CDR3 protein: CASSFWDRGYNEQFF. For the CDR3, the DNA is TGTGCCAGCAGTTTTTGGGACAGGGGGTACAATGAGCAGTTCTTC. The gene calls are TRBV28 and TRBJ2-1, with 11 positions matching TRBD1. The germline V gene has CDR1 MDHEN and CDR2 SYDVKM. J lost 4 bases, V lost 3 bases, and 2 bases had no gene match. This CDR3 comprises 15 residues.

The chain recombines TRBV2 with TRBJ2-2; 7 positions match TRBD2. The germline V gene has CDR1 SNHLY and CDR2 FYNNEI. CDR3 length: 14 amino acids. Trimming at V came to 7 bases and at J to 3 bases, leaving 5 bases not matched to a gene. CDR3 loop: CASTSLADTGELFF. CDR3 in DNA: TGTGCCAGCACGTCCCTAGCGGACACCGGGGAGCTGTTTTTT.

V gene TRBV10-3 combines with J gene TRBJ1-5; a possible D gene is TRBD1 (6 bases). V lost 3 bases, J lost 4 bases, and 7 bases lay in between. The CDR3 runs 13 residues. Germline lookup yields CDR1 ENHRY and CDR2 SYGVKD. DNA of the CDR3: TGTGCCATCAGTGACGGACAGAATCAGCCCCAGCATTTT. This sequence encodes CAISDGQNQPQHF.

The V gene is TRBV2, the J gene TRBJ2-3; 10 bases map to TRBD1. The CDR3 covers 15 residues. Germline V gene sequence: CDR1 SNHLY, CDR2 FYNNEI. The trim removed 8 bases at V and 4 bases at J, leaving 9 bases unmatched. The CDR3, as DNA: TGTGCCAGCCCACGTAGGGACAGGGGTTCAGATACGCAGTATTTT. Its protein is CASPRRDRGSDTQYF.

This clone was observed once. The CDR3 region has the DNA TGTGCCATTTGGACAGGGGGCGGGGAGCAGTACTTC. Translating it yields CAIWTGGGEQYF. The chain carries TRBV27 and TRBJ2-7; 11 bases are a match to TRBD1. The CDR3 is 12 amino acids. Germline trimming cut 10 bases from V and 7 bases from J; bases unmatched to any gene: 6. Germline V CDR1 and CDR2: MNHEY, SMNVEV (reference sequence).

The J gene is TRBJ1-1, the V gene TRBV30; D possibly corresponds to TRBD1 (6 bases). This CDR3 comprises 13 residues. The ends were cut back, 0 bases at V and 2 bases at J, with 7 bases in the middle. In germline, CDR1 is GTSNPN, CDR2 SVGIG (reference sequence). The CDR3 DNA reads TGTGCCTGGAGTGTACAGGGAAACACTGAAGCTTTCTTT. It yields the protein CAWSVQGNTEAFF.

V gene TRBV20-1 combines with J gene TRBJ2-7, with D unclear. V lost 1 base, J lost 7 bases, and 8 bases lay in between. Germline V CDR1 and CDR2: DFQATT, SNEGSKA (reference sequence). The CDR3 runs 11 residues. The CDR3 loop is CSARVSTEQYF. In DNA form, the CDR3 reads TGCAGTGCTAGAGTATCAACAGAGCAGTACTTC.

V gene TRBV9 combines with J gene TRBJ2-5; D is undetermined. The V gene's germline CDR1 is SGDLS and CDR2 YYNGEE. Trimming shortened V by 0 bases and J by 2 bases, and 14 bases separated the two germline ends. There are 16 residues in the CDR3. The CDR3 reads CASSVATGQLQETQYF. The CDR3 DNA is TGTGCCAGCAGCGTAGCTACTGGGCAGCTACAAGAGACCCAGTACTTC.

J is TRBJ2-3 and V is TRBV5-1, with 7 bases identical to TRBD1. The CDR3 length is 15 residues. Trimming cost V 0 bases and J 2 bases; bases outside gene matches: 3. Per the germline V gene, CDR1 is SGHRS and CDR2 is YFSETQ. The CDR3 region is CASSLAGQATDTQYF. In nucleotides, the CDR3 is TGCGCCAGCAGCTTGGCTGGACAGGCCACAGATACGCAGTATTTT.

J is TRBJ1-2 and V is TRBV30, with no clear D. V lost 0 bases to trimming and J lost 3 bases, with 11 bases between them. CDR1 is GTSNPN and CDR2 is SVGIG in the germline V gene (reference sequence). The CDR3 runs to 14 residues. The CDR3 coding sequence is TGTGCCTGGAGTGTGCTTAGTGTTGACTATGGCTACACCTTC. Protein sequence: CAWSVLSVDYGYTF.

V is TRBV4-1 and J is TRBJ2-5; no firm D call. Trimming pared 3 bases from V and 2 bases from J, leaving 4 bases between. In germline, CDR1 is MGHRA, CDR2 YSYEKL. There are 12 residues in the CDR3. For the CDR3, the DNA is TGCGCCAGCAGCCAGCGGCAAGAGACCCAGTACTTC. Amino acids: CASSQRQETQYF.

This clone was detected only once. V and J are TRBV30 and TRBJ2-1, with TRBD2 matching 7 bases. This CDR3 comprises 12 residues. Germline CDR1 GTSNPN, CDR2 SVGIG (reference sequence). Germline trimming cut 1 base from V and 8 bases from J; bases unmatched to any gene: 2. The CDR3 spells CAWSGGSDEQFF. CDR3 DNA sequence: TGTGCCTGGAGTGGCGGGAGTGATGAGCAGTTCTTC.

The CDR3 loop reads CASSVHNEQYF. DNA of the CDR3: TGTGCCAGCAGCGTACACAACGAGCAGTACTTC. This chain joins TRBV11-2 and TRBJ2-7; D is uncertain. This CDR3 is 11 amino acids long. In germline, CDR1 is SGHAT, CDR2 FQNNGV. V shed 5 bases and J shed 5 bases, with 7 bases lying between them.

V and J are TRBV19 and TRBJ2-3; TRBD1 aligns across 10 bases. V shed 6 bases and J 1 base; nucleotides not matched to a gene: 4. CDR1 is LNHDA, CDR2 SQIVND, per germline (reference sequence). CDR3 length: 15 residues. CDR3 amino acids: CASRTGGAGTDTQYF. The CDR3 region has the DNA TGTGCCAGTAGGACAGGGGGCGCCGGCACAGATACGCAGTATTTT.

The chain carries TRBV9 and TRBJ2-1; perhaps TRBD1 as D (6 bases). CDR1 is SGDLS, CDR2 YYNGEE, per germline. CDR3 size: 16 residues. Trimming took 4 bases from V and 4 from J, leaving 18 bases between them. As DNA, the CDR3 is TGTGCCAGCAGCCCCTTACTCGGACAGCCTTACAATGAGCAGTTCTTC. This gives the protein CASSPLLGQPYNEQFF.